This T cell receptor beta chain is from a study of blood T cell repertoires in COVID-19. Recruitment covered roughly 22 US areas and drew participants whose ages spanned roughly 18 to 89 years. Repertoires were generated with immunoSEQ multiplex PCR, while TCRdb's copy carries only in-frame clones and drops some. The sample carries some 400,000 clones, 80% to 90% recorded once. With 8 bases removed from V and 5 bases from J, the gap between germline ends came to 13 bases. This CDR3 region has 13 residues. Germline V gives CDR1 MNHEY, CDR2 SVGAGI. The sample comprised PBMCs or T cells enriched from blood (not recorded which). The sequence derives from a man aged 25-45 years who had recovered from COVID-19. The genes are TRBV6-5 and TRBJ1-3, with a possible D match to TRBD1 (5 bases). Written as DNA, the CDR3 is TGTGCCAGCCAGACAGCATTCAGAAACACCATATATTTT. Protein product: CASQTAFRNTIYF.